The T cell receptor (beta chain) under discussion was sequenced for a study of CD8 T cells in Susac syndrome. General observations from the study: In TEMRA cells and active patients, CD8+ clonal expansion in Susac reached its peak.

Unmatched junction bases numbered 8, after V lost 0 bases and J lost 0 bases. The CDR3 has 18 residues. CDR1 is LGHNA and CDR2 is YSLEER in the germline V gene. Worth noting for this clonotype: Its antigen is as yet unknown.

Sequencing of TCR beta was performed on blood CD8+ and CD4+ T cells. Random hexamers were used to reverse transcribe the RNA input (about 0.5 to 1 ug). An immunoSEQ multiplex PCR amplified TCR beta CDR3 over 54 Vbeta and 13 Jbeta. TCRdb itself ran the immunoSEQ multiplex PCR reads through MiXCR, one entry per CDR3 protein. The repertoire includes around 81,000 distinct CDR3 sequences, about 93% of them detected once, and about 0.99% sits in the top ten. The specimen sequenced was CD8+ T cells from PBMCs. V gene TRBV4-3 combines with J gene TRBJ1-2; 9 bases are a match to TRBD1. This receptor was taken from a human donor with Susac syndrome. The CDR3 DNA reads TGCGCCAGCAGCCAAGATCCACAGGGGGCAGATTCTAACTATGGCTACACCTTC. Residues: CASSQDPQGADSNYGYTF.